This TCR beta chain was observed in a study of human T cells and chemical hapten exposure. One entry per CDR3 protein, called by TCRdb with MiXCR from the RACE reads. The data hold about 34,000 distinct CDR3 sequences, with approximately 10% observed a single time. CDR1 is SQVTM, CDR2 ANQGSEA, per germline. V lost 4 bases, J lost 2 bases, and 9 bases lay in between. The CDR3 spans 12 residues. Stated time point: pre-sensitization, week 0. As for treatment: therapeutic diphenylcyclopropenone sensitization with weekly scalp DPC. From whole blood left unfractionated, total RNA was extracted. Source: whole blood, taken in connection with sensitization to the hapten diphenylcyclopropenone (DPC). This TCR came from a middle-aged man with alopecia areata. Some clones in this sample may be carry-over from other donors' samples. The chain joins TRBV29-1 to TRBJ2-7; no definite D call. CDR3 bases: TGCAGCGTTGCGGGCGGACCCTACGAGCAGTACTTC. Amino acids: CSVAGGPYEQYF.